The text below deals with one TCR beta chain. This entry belongs to a study of Graves' ophthalmopathy and Graves' hyperthyroidism. RNA transcripts yielded amplified TCR beta CDR3 regions. HTBI primers served in a first-round RT-PCR, which a second-round multiplex PCR followed. MiXCR, applied by TCRdb to the multiplex PCR reads, yields one record per CDR3 protein. This table has hundreds of thousands of distinct CDR3 sequences, roughly two fifths appearing once. V gave up 9 bases and J gave up 6 bases, with 10 bases separating them. The CDR3 has 12 amino acids. Germline V gives CDR1 KGHDR, CDR2 SFDVKD. Sequencing used peripheral blood. This receptor was obtained from an adult man with Graves' ophthalmopathy. The V and J genes are TRBV24-1 and TRBJ2-2; D not resolved. The CDR3 nucleotides are TGTGCCACCCGGGCGGTCGCCGGGGAGCTGTTTTTT. It specifies CATRAVAGELFF.